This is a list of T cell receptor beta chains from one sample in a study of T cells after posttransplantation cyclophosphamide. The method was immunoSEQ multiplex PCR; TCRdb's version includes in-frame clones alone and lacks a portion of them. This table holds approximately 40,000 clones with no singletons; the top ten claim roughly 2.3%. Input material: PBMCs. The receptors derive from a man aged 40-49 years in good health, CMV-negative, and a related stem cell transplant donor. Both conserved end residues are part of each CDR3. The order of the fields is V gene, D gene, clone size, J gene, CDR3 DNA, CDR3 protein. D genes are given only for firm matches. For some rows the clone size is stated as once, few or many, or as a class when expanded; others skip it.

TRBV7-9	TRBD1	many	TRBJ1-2	TGTGCCAGCAGCCCGCGGGAGGGGACAGGGGTCTATGGCTACACCTTC	CASSPREGTGVYGYTF
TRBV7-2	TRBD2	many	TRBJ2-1	TGTGCCAGCAGCTTCGGACTAGCGGGGGGGGCTGAGCAGTTCTTC	CASSFGLAGGAEQFF
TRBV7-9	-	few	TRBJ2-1	TGTGCCAGCAGCTTTTCCGGGAGTGGTCAGGATGAGCAGTTCTTC	CASSFSGSGQDEQFF
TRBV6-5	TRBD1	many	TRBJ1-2	TGTGCCAGCAGTTTCTCAGAGGGGGCCAATGGCTACACCTTC	CASSFSEGANGYTF
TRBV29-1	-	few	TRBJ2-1	TGCAGCGTTCACAGGGACAATAATGAGCAGTTCTTC	CSVHRDNNEQFF
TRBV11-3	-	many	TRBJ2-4	TGTGCCAGCAGCTTAGATCGGGGGTCACAGTACTTC	CASSLDRGSQYF
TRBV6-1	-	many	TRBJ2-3	TGTGCCAGCAGGGACAGTAGCACAGATACGCAGTATTTT	CASRDSSTDTQYF
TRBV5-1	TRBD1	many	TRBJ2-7	TGCGCCAGCAGCTCCGTTGACAGGGCCTACGAGCAGTACTTC	CASSSVDRAYEQYF
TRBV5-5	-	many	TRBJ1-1	TGTGCCAGCAGCTTAGGGGCATTGACTGAAGCTTTCTTT	CASSLGALTEAFF
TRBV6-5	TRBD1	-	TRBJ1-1	TGTGCCAGCAGTGGACAGGGCCCAAGCGCTTTCTTT	CASSGQGPSAFF
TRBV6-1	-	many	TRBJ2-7	TGTGCCAGCAGTGTAGGACAGACCCCATCCTACGAGCAGTACTTC	CASSVGQTPSYEQYF
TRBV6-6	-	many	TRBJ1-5	TGTGCCAGCATCGAGCATTTGAATCAGCCCCAGCATTTT	CASIEHLNQPQHF
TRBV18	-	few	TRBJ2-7	TGTGCCAGCTCACCGGCATCTTTCCCCTACGAGCAGTACTTC	CASSPASFPYEQYF